This T cell receptor (beta chain) was identified in a study of human T cells and chemical hapten exposure. The wider study: Patch tests containing 0.01% DPC, applied to the upper back, were read at 6 days.

This clonotype was found once. The antigen is undetermined. Whole-study findings and limits: There was no change with DPC sensitization in TCRs above 1 in 1000 frequency. Large CDR3 similarity clusters arose significantly more often from expanded TCRs than from controls.

This CDR3 contains 15 residues. V lost 0 bases to trimming and J lost 7 bases; unmatched junction nucleotides: 7. From germline, CDR1 is MNHEY and CDR2 SMNVEV (reference sequence). TCRdb re-derived calls from the RACE reads in MiXCR, one entry per CDR3 protein. There are 180,000 or so distinct CDR3 sequences in the sample; approximately 15% occur only once, and 1.5% to 2% lies in the top ten. Noted time point: patch test 1, 2 weeks after DPC sensitization. Treatment of the sample: therapeutic diphenylcyclopropenone sensitization with weekly scalp DPC. Each patch-test visit's blood sample preceded patch application.

The specimen comprised whole blood, sampled in connection with sensitization to the hapten diphenylcyclopropenone (DPC). This TCR derives from a woman in her twenties or thirties with alopecia areata. Some clones in this sample may be carry-over from other donors' samples. The rearrangement links TRBV27 to TRBJ2-5; TRBD1 matches 8 bases. CDR3 loop: CASSLSLQGGGTQYF. In nucleotides, the CDR3 is TGTGCCAGCAGTTTATCGCTACAGGGGGGAGGGACCCAGTACTTC.